Sequencing of this T cell receptor (beta chain) was carried out in a study of blood T cell repertoires in COVID-19 (dated by TCRdb to about 2020). About the full investigation: The collaborator samples originated in the United States, Italy and Spain and spanned the acute and convalescent phases of COVID-19. A freely available public database, intended as a resource for researchers studying the immune response to SARS-CoV-2, is where the repertoires were released. The sample metadata nearly always contained a de-identified subject ID, COVID-19 status, age in years and sex. The prospective study material was composed of cDNA or gDNA derived from T cells, B-cell-depleted T cells, or PBMCs. Samples came from the ongoing ImmuneRACE study (first 160 participants) plus 1,254 subjects from 6 global collaborators. Subjects who had been exposed to COVID-19, were actively infected with it, or had recovered from it provided the deeply sampled blood TCRbeta repertoires that made up the dataset. HLA class I and class II types, where available, came from metadata supplied by the sample provider rather than from assay-based typing. Overall results and qualifications from the work: The quantity of clinical and demographic metadata differed by source and by participant and was supplied without curation.

Whole blood was collected in K2EDTA tubes by collaborating institutions according to the institutions' own protocols. For TCRbeta analysis, collaborators shipped samples in one of three forms: frozen whole blood, isolated PBMCs, or DNA extracted from either of those sample types. With respect to this clone: Its antigen is not yet known. The input lacks base qualities; no much larger clone sits a single base away.

The immunoSEQ Assay, a bias-controlled multiplex PCR, was used to amplify TCRbeta CDR3 regions from genomic DNA. Per the source publication's procedure: The number of nucleated cells in each sample was estimated by amplification of reference gene primers within the assay. To quantify the absolute abundance of each unique TCRbeta CDR3 rearrangement, sequence reads were collapsed and filtered. For each sample, productive Simpson clonality was calculated as the square root of Simpson's diversity index across productive rearrangements. Entries here come from immuneACCESS through TCRdb and include only in-frame sequences with V and J called. Some clones fail to appear in such tables; in the studies checked, an unresolved V gene covers under half of the shortfall, and the cause of the remainder is unknown. The V and J calls and clone size are taken from that table; D and trimming were inferred from the DNA. The table for this sample lists 200,000 to 300,000 clones; approximately 87% of them were counted only once. 2% to 3% of the sample is taken by the ten largest.

Relative to germline, V is missing 2 bases and J is missing 4 bases, with 10 bases of the junction outside any gene match. Measured from the cysteine to the phenylalanine, the CDR3 is 16 residues long. Left in the record is the CDR3 DNA by itself, 48 bases read in frame from the first base. CDR1 and CDR2 are read off the germline V gene as MDHEN and SYDVKM. The TCR originated in a woman aged 50 to 60 with acute or convalescent COVID-19. In this chain, TRBV28 is recombined with TRBJ1-2; TRBD1 agrees with 7 junctional bases. The sample taken for sequencing was peripheral blood. CDR3 protein: CASSLSVGTASYGYTF. The DNA is as follows: TGTGCCAGCAGTTTAAGCGTGGGGACAGCCTCCTATGGCTACACCTTC.